The rows below give T cell receptor beta chains drawn from one sample of a study of CD8 T cells in Susac syndrome. TCRdb reprocessed the immunoSEQ multiplex PCR reads via MiXCR and lists one record per CDR3 protein. This repertoire shows roughly 140,000 distinct CDR3 sequences, about 93% found once; its top ten account for 0.25% to 0.3%. Sequencing was done on a sample of CD8+ T cells from PBMCs. Source of these receptors: a human donor in good health. The CDR3 runs from the conserved cysteine through the conserved F or W. Fields, in order: clone size, D gene, V gene, J gene, CDR3 DNA, CDR3 protein. D genes are given only for firm matches. Size tells how often a clone was seen (once, few, many) or the class of an expanded clone, and some rows leave it out.

>.|TRBD2|TRBV4-2|TRBJ2-1
TGTGCCAGCACCCCTTCCGGGAGGGATGAGCAGTTCTTC
CASTPSGRDEQFF
>.|.|TRBV29-1|TRBJ1-2
TGCAGCGTTTACTCCTATGGCTACACCTTC
CSVYSYGYTF
>.|.|TRBV14|TRBJ2-7
TGTGCCAGCAGCCGTACGGGGTTAGTTGACGGGCAGTACTTC
CASSRTGLVDGQYF
>.|TRBD1|TRBV29-1|TRBJ1-2
TGCAGCGTTAGCGACAGGGAGGGCTACACCTTC
CSVSDREGYTF
>.|TRBD2|TRBV29-1|TRBJ2-1
TGCAGCGTAGGGTTGGGACTAGCGTTCAATGAGCAGTTCTTC
CSVGLGLAFNEQFF
>.|.|TRBV7-8|TRBJ1-5
TGTGCCAGCAGCTCCGAACTTGGCACTAATCAGCCCCAGCATTTT
CASSSELGTNQPQHF
>once|.|TRBV27|TRBJ1-1
TGTGCCAGCAGTTTGGAAGAGGACACTGAAGCTTTCTTT
CASSLEEDTEAFF
>.|.|TRBV24-1|TRBJ2-2
TGTGCCACCAGTGATTTAAGTTGGCAGGGGAACACCGGGGAGCTGTTTTTT
CATSDLSWQGNTGELFF
>.|.|TRBV7-9|TRBJ2-3
TGTGCCAGCAGCTTCGGGGGAGATACGCAGTATTTT
CASSFGGDTQYF
>.|.|TRBV20-1|TRBJ2-6
TGCAGTGCTAGAGATTACGGGATTGCCGGGGCCAACGTCCTGACTTTC
CSARDYGIAGANVLTF
>.|.|TRBV5-1|TRBJ2-2
TGCGCCAGCAGCGACAGCCCGGAGAACACCGGGGAGCTGTTTTTT
CASSDSPENTGELFF
>.|.|TRBV20-1|TRBJ2-3
TGCAGTGCGGCGGCCTCTCCCACAGATACGCAGTATTTT
CSAAASPTDTQYF
>.|.|TRBV28|TRBJ2-1
TGTGCCAGCAGTTCCCTGAGTCTGACGAGCTCCTACAATGAGCAGTTCTTC
CASSSLSLTSSYNEQFF
>.|.|TRBV9|TRBJ2-1
TGTGCCAGCAGCGTAGGGTTTGAGTGGTTCTTC
CASSVGFEWFF
>once|.|TRBV29-1|TRBJ1-2
TGCAGCGTTGAACGGGCGCTGGGCTACACCTTC
CSVERALGYTF
>.|.|TRBV29-1|TRBJ2-3
TGCAGCGTTGTTACAGCGGAGTTCACAGATACGCAGTATTTT
CSVVTAEFTDTQYF
>.|.|TRBV4-3|TRBJ2-7
TGCGCCAGCAGACAGGCTCGCGGCTCCTACGAGCAGTACTTC
CASRQARGSYEQYF
>once|TRBD1|TRBV19|TRBJ1-1
TGTGCCAGTACGGGACAGGCTGGAGATGAAGCTTTCTTT
CASTGQAGDEAFF
>.|.|TRBV19|TRBJ1-5
TGTGCCAGTGCCTTCGGGGGTAGCAATCAGCCCCAGCATTTT
CASAFGGSNQPQHF
>.|.|TRBV7-9|TRBJ1-5
TGTGCCAGCAGCTGGGAGGATCAGCCCCAGCATTTT
CASSWEDQPQHF
>.|.|TRBV5-6|TRBJ2-3
TGTGCCAGCAGCTTGATCCATTCAAACACAGATACGCAGTATTTT
CASSLIHSNTDTQYF
>.|.|TRBV9|TRBJ2-7
TGTGCCAGCAGCGCTGATTGGGGACCGGCGGGGGAGCAGTACTTC
CASSADWGPAGEQYF
>.|.|TRBV5-4|TRBJ1-5
TGTGCCAGCAGCTCTGGAGGGGATCCTCAGCCCCAGCATTTT
CASSSGGDPQPQHF
>.|.|TRBV19|TRBJ1-5
TGTGCCAGTAGTAGAAGCCGGGACAGCAATCAGCCCCAGCATTTT
CASSRSRDSNQPQHF
>.|TRBD2|TRBV12-3/TRBV12-4|TRBJ2-3
TGTGCCAGCAGTATCCTAGCGGGAGCTAGCACAGATACGCAGTATTTT
CASSILAGASTDTQYF
>.|TRBD1|TRBV30|TRBJ1-1
TGTGCCTGGTGGGACAGCTACGAAGCTTTCTTT
CAWWDSYEAFF
>.|TRBD1|TRBV7-9|TRBJ2-7
TGTGCCAGCAGCTTAGGATTGGGACAGTTCTCCTACGAGCAGTACTTC
CASSLGLGQFSYEQYF
>.|.|TRBV27|TRBJ2-7
TGTGCCAGCAGTTTATCATTTGGTTTGGACGAGCAGTACTTC
CASSLSFGLDEQYF
>few|.|TRBV27|TRBJ2-3
TGTGCCAGCAGTGCCTCTAGCACAGATACGCAGTATTTT
CASSASSTDTQYF
>.|TRBD1|TRBV27|TRBJ2-7
TGTGCCAGCAGTACCCTTAACAGGGGGGACGACGAGCAGTACTTC
CASSTLNRGDDEQYF
>.|TRBD1|TRBV28|TRBJ1-2
TGTGCCAGCAGTTTTCATACAACGCGACAGGGGTACTATGGCTACACCTTC
CASSFHTTRQGYYGYTF
>once|.|TRBV9|TRBJ2-7
TGTGCCAGCAGCCCCCGGGACTCCCGGATTGTGCAGTACTTC
CASSPRDSRIVQYF
>.|.|TRBV19|TRBJ2-1
TGTGCCAGTAGTATATATCACGGTTCGGAGCAGTTCTTC
CASSIYHGSEQFF
>.|TRBD2|TRBV4-3|TRBJ2-7
TGCGCCAGCAGCCTCACTAGCGGGAGATCATACGAGCAGTACTTC
CASSLTSGRSYEQYF
>.|TRBD1|TRBV28|TRBJ2-4
TGTGCCAGCAGTGCCGGGGACAGGAGAAACATTCAGTACTTC
CASSAGDRRNIQYF
>.|.|TRBV9|TRBJ2-7
TGTGCCAGCAGCGTAGGGGAGGACAGTACCTACGAGCAGTACTTC
CASSVGEDSTYEQYF
>.|.|TRBV20-1|TRBJ1-2
TGCAGTGCTGCCCAGGGGAATGAGGATGGCTACACCTTC
CSAAQGNEDGYTF